Listed here are 21 T cell receptor beta chains from one sample, sequenced in a study of blood T cell repertoires in COVID-19. Generated by immunoSEQ multiplex PCR, the TCRdb table keeps only in-frame clones and is missing some. The data contain roughly 120,000 clones, around 80% of them singletons. Sample: peripheral blood. The receptors come from a woman aged 55-75 years with acute or convalescent COVID-19.

The chain combines TRBV5-1 with TRBJ2-5, with 9 bases lining up with TRBD1. This CDR3 spans 17 amino acids. Germline trimming cut 3 bases from V and 5 bases from J; bases unmatched to any gene: 14. The germline gives CDR1 SGHRS, CDR2 YFSETQ. The DNA of the CDR3 is TGCGCCAGCAGCTCATTGTGGCCTGGGACAGGGCAGGAGACCCAGTACTTC. Translated: CASSSLWPGTGQETQYF.

The chain recombines TRBV12-5 with TRBJ1-6; D not resolved. Germline loops: CDR1 LGHNT, CDR2 FRNRAP. CDR3 length: 15 residues. V gave up 2 bases and J gave up 7 bases, with 12 bases separating them. The CDR3 coding sequence is TGTGCTAGTGGTTTGTCGCCCCACTCGAATTCACCCCTCCACTTT. Translation gives CASGLSPHSNSPLHF.

V usage is TRBV7-9 and J usage is TRBJ2-3; 14 bases fit TRBD2. The CDR3 runs to 17 residues. CDR1 and CDR2 (germline): SEHNR, FQNEAQ (reference sequence). V dropped 5 bases and J dropped 6; count of bases not matched to a gene: 10. The CDR3 DNA follows: TGTGCCAGCAGCAGACGCGGACTAGCGGGAGGCGTGGATACGCAGTATTTT. Translated, it gives CASSRRGLAGGVDTQYF.

In its sample, this clone was seen a few times. The V gene is TRBV2, the J gene TRBJ2-7; unclear D gene. Germline CDR1 reads SNHLY; CDR2 reads FYNNEI. The V end lost 2 bases, the J end lost 3 bases, and 8 bases lay between the germline ends. The CDR3 has 13 amino acids. CDR3 sequence reads: CASSERRIYEQYV. The CDR3 DNA follows: TGTGCCAGCAGTGAACGGCGGATCTACGAGCAGTACGTC.

This chain joins TRBV27 and TRBJ1-6; D possibly corresponds to TRBD1 (6 bases). The CDR3 consists of 16 residues. Germline CDR1 is MNHEY and CDR2 is SMNVEV (reference sequence). The V gene lost 0 bases and the J gene lost 8 bases, with 14 bases spanning the gap. DNA for the CDR3: TGTGCCAGCAGTTTATCTGGCCCAGGGGTCTATTCACCCCTCCACTTT. Translation gives CASSLSGPGVYSPLHF.

The chain is built from TRBV19 and TRBJ2-6; TRBD2 aligns across 7 bases. The CDR3 has 15 residues. V dropped 8 bases and J dropped 0; count of bases not matched to a gene: 4. The germline V gene encodes CDR1 LNHDA and CDR2 SQIVND (reference sequence). CDR3 DNA sequence: TGTGCCAGTGGGAGGGGCTTCTCTGGGGCCAACGTCCTGACTTTC. Its protein product is CASGRGFSGANVLTF.

The chain employs TRBV3-1 (or the pseudogene TRBV3-2) and TRBJ2-1; the match to TRBD2 covers 11 bases. The V and J ends lost 5 bases and 7 bases, in that order; junction bases with no gene match: 10. Germline V gene data show CDR1 as LGHDT and CDR2 as YNNKEL (reference sequence). CDR3 length equals 16 residues. The chain's CDR3 is CASSYIAGGKRNEQFF. The CDR3 DNA follows: TGTGCCAGCAGCTATATAGCGGGGGGGAAAAGGAATGAGCAGTTCTTC.

The genes are TRBV2 and TRBJ1-2, with D possibly being TRBD1 (5 bases). There are 17 residues in the CDR3. Trimming took off 0 bases at V and 6 bases at J, with 20 bases between the two ends. Germline CDR1 reads SNHLY; CDR2 reads FYNNEI. CDR3 region: CASSEALRLRGRDGYTF. CDR3 in DNA: TGTGCCAGCAGTGAAGCGCTTCGTCTTAGGGGCCGTGATGGCTACACCTTC.

The chain links TRBV19 to TRBJ1-2; no clear D. The CDR3 extends over 12 amino acids. Trimming removed 5 bases at V and 4 bases at J, with 8 bases between. CDR1 and CDR2 (germline): LNHDA, SQIVND (reference sequence). The DNA for the CDR3 is TGTGCCAGTAGTTTCGACACCTATGGCTACACCTTC. Translated, it gives CASSFDTYGYTF.

The J gene is TRBJ2-7, the V gene TRBV21-1; the table gives TRBD1 as D, unverified against the DNA. TRBV21-1 is an annotated pseudogene. The CDR3 is made up of 15 amino acids. The CDR3: CASSSPQGGYGEQYF. DNA of the CDR3: TGTGCCAGCAGCAGCCCACAGGGTGGATATGGCGAGCAGTACTTC.

This rearrangement joins TRBV12-5 to TRBJ1-4; 10 bases are shared with TRBD1. The germline gives CDR1 LGHNT, CDR2 FRNRAP. The CDR3 spans 14 residues. The ends lost 6 bases at V and 5 bases at J; junction bases unmatched: 3. The CDR3 DNA follows: TGTGCTAGTGGGCTGGGACAGGGGAATGAAAAACTGTTTTTT. As protein: CASGLGQGNEKLFF.

This clone was seen just once. The gene calls are TRBV7-3 and TRBJ2-5, with TRBD1 matching 8 bases. V was clipped by 0 bases and J by 4 bases; unmatched bases: 7. The length of the CDR3 is 16 residues. From germline, CDR1 is SGHTA and CDR2 FQGTGA. CDR3 residues: CASSLTAGQGRETQYF. DNA of the CDR3: TGTGCCAGCAGCTTAACAGCAGGACAGGGACGAGAGACCCAGTACTTC. Full variable domain (outside the CDR3, taken from reference TRBV7-3 and TRBJ2-5): GAGVSQTPSNKVTEKGKYVELRCDPISGHTALYWYRQSLGQGPEFLIYFQGTGAADDSGLPNDRFFAVRPEGSVSTLKIQRTERGDSAVYLCASSLTAGQGRETQYFGPGTRLLVL.

V is TRBV6-5 and J is TRBJ1-3; 9 positions match TRBD1. The CDR3 has 15 amino acids. The germline gives CDR1 MNHEY, CDR2 SVGAGI. The trim removed 6 bases at V and 4 bases at J, leaving 7 bases unmatched. CDR3 region: CASRENRGPGNTIYF. DNA of the CDR3: TGTGCCAGCAGAGAGAACAGGGGGCCCGGAAACACCATATATTTT.

The CDR3, as DNA: TGTGCCAGCAGGGCAGGGGGGTATGGCTACACCTTC. Its translation: CASRAGGYGYTF. The chain combines TRBV12-3 or TRBV12-4 with TRBJ1-2, with 7 bases matching TRBD1. The CDR3 length is 12 residues. The junction had 3 bases not matched to a gene; V was cut back by 6 bases and J by 5 bases.

The CDR3 DNA is TGTGCCAGCAGTTCCCGACACTCACCCCTCCACTTT. This translates into CASSSRHSPLHF. This rearrangement joins TRBV12-3 or TRBV12-4 to TRBJ1-6, with D unresolved. The CDR3 spans 12 residues. Deletions cut 4 bases from V and 10 bases from J, with 8 bases between.

The gene calls are TRBV9 and TRBJ2-6; a possible D gene is TRBD2 (7 bases). Trimming removed 3 bases from V and 0 bases from J, with 13 bases in between. Germline CDR1 reads SGDLS; CDR2 reads YYNGEE. The CDR3 sequence is 17 residues long. The CDR3 nucleotides are TGTGCCAGCAGCGCGGGGGGCAGCCTCTCTGGGGCCAACGTCCTGACTTTC. It translates to CASSAGGSLSGANVLTF.

The genes are TRBV19 and TRBJ1-1; D might be TRBD1 (6 bases). V was cut by 0 bases and J by 0 bases, with 8 bases left in between. The CDR3 runs to 15 residues. Germline values: CDR1 LNHDA, CDR2 SQIVND (reference sequence). This CDR3 is CASSIEPGVNTEAFF. The CDR3, as DNA: TGTGCCAGTAGTATAGAACCAGGGGTGAACACTGAAGCTTTCTTT. Variable domain in full (rest from reference TRBV19 and TRBJ1-1): DGGITQSPKYLFRKEGQNVTLSCEQNLNHDAMYWYRQDPGQGLRLIYYSQIVNDFQKGDIAEGYSVSREKKESFPLTVTSAQKNPTAFYLCASSIEPGVNTEAFFGQGTRLTVV.

The rearrangement links TRBV7-9 to TRBJ1-5, with D unresolved. Germline V lookup: CDR1 SEHNR, CDR2 FQNEAQ (reference sequence). The CDR3 is made up of 12 amino acids. Trimming left V 4 bases short and J 14 bases short, with 15 bases between. The CDR3 nucleotides read TGTGCCAGCAGCTCCCGGACTGGGGTAGAGCATTTT. Protein product: CASSSRTGVEHF.

CDR3 nucleotides: TGTGCCAGCTCACCCGGACAGGGGTCCCACGAGCAGTACTTC. Protein product: CASSPGQGSHEQYF. The chain employs TRBV18 and TRBJ2-7, with TRBD1 matching 9 bases. This CDR3 is 14 amino acids long. After removal of 3 bases from V and 5 bases from J, the junction contained 5 bases not matched to a gene. Germline V gene lookup returns CDR1 KGHSH and CDR2 LQKENI.

This clone occurred once. The chain has TRBV3-1 (or the pseudogene TRBV3-2) and TRBJ1-2; tentative D call: TRBD1 (5 bases). Per germline, CDR1 LGHDT and CDR2 YNNKEL (reference sequence). This CDR3 has 12 residues. Trimming shortened V by 7 bases and J by 5 bases, and 11 bases separated the two germline ends. The CDR3 bases are TGTGCCAGCACCCTGGGGGGGTATGGCTACACCTTC. This codes for CASTLGGYGYTF.

The chain couples TRBV18 to TRBJ1-3; D uncertain. The germline gives CDR1 KGHSH, CDR2 LQKENI. This CDR3 is built from 15 residues. V was shortened by 3 bases and J by 2 bases, with 11 bases between the two germline ends. The CDR3 region has the DNA TGTGCCAGCTCACCTAAACAAATCACTGGAAACACCATATATTTT. This gives the protein CASSPKQITGNTIYF. The whole variable domain, remainder taken from reference TRBV18 and TRBJ1-3, is NAGVMQNPRHLVRRRGQEARLRCSPMKGHSHVYWYRQLPEEGLKFMVYLQKENIIDESGMPKERFSAEFPKEGPSILRIQQVVRGDSAAYFCASSPKQITGNTIYFGEGSWLTVV.